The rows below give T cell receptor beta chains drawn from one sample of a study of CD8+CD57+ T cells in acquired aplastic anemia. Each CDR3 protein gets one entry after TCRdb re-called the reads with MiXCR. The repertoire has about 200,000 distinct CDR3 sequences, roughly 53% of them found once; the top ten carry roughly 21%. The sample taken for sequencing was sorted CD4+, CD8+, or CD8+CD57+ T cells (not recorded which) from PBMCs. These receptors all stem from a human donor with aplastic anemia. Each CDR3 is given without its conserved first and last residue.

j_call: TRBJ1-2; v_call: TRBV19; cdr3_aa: ASSIDRGVGGYT
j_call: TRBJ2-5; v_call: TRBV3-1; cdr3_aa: ASSQVVVSGRETQY
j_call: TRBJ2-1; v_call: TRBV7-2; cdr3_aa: ASSFYEQF
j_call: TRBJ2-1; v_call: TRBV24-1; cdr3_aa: ATMGTGIHEQF
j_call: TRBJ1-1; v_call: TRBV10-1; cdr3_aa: ASSAQRDTNTEAF
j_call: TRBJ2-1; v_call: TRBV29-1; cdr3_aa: SVESYNEQF
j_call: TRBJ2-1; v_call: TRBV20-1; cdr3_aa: SARDSRGNNEQF
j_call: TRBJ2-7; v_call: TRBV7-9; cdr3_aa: ASSRGTGDEQY
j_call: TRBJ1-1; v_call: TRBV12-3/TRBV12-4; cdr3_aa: ASSWDREAEAF
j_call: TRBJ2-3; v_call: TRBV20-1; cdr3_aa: SARDGGGVDTQY
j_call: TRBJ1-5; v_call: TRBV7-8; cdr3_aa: ASSLTLPGRFSNQPQH
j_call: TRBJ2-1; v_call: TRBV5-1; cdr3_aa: ASSIRQGSYNEQF
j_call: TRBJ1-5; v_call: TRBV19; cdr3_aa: ASSSPESNQPQH
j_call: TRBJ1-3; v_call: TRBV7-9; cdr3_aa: ASSLWGRSGNTIY
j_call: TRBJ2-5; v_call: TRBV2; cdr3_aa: ASSAGDGNQPQY
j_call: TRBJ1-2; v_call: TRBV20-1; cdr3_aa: SALDSNYGYT
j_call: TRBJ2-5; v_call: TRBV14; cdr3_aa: ASSPSMARTQY
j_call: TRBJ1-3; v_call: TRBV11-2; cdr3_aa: ASSPGVEGNTIY
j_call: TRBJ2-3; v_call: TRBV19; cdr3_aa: ASSIVGESTDTQY
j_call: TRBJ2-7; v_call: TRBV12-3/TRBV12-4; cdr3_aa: ASSRIASGEQY
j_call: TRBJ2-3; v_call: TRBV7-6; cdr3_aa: ASQAGKDTQY
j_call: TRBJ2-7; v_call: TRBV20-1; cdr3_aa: SARRSSASYEQY
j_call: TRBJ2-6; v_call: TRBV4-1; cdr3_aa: ASSQEGQGVANVLT
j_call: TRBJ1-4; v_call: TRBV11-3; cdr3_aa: ASSFDRPANEKLF
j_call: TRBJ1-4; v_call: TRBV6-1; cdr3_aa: ASSQKVFGEKLF
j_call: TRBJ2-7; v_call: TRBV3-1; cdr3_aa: ASSQDRQDNSPRSYEQY
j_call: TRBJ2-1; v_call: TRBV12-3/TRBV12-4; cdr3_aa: ATQMGANNEQF
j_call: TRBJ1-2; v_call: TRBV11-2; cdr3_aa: ASSSSRKGHYGYT
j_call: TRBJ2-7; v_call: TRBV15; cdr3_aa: ATSSSAGTYEQY
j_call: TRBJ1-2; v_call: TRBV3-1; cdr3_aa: ASSPTGTGNGYT
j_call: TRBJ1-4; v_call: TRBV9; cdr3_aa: ASSADRAFGKLF
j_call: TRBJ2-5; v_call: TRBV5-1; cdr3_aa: ASSAVLAGEETQY
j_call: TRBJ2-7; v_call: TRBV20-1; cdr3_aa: SAKLPGTGVFEQY
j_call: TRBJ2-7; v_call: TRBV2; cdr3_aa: ASRESSYEQY
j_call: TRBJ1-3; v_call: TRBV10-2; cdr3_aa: ASSPGGYGNTIY
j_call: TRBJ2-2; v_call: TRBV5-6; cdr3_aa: ASSYRVSGELF
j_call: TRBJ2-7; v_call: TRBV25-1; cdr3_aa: ASRMTSGSYEQY
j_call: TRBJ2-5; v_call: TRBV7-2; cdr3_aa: ASRLQGALGETQY
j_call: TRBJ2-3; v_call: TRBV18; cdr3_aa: ASSPLAGFTDTQY
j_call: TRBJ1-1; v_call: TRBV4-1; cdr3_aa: ASSLRQGGASTEAF